This T cell receptor beta chain was sequenced during a study of glioma-infiltrating T cells after dendritic cell vaccination. Profiling relied on immunoSEQ multiplex PCR, and the TCRdb table lists in-frame clones only, not all of them. The table has about 73,000 clones, over 75% seen once. General study results and limits: Only a small number of patients had complete blood and tumor samples.

In regard to this clone: The target antigen is unknown.

Fresh-frozen tumor tissue and more than two years of survival data were available for all. Germline V gene lookup returns CDR1 SGHRS and CDR2 YFSETQ. Trimming shortened V by 0 bases and J by 4 bases, and 9 bases separated the two germline ends. There are 14 residues in the CDR3. The rearrangement links TRBV5-1 to TRBJ2-3, with a tentative D call TRBD2 (6 bases). The clonotype originates from a human donor with glioblastoma. Here the sequenced sample was blood, taken before dendritic cell vaccination. The CDR3 loop is CASSLAGVADTQYF. CDR3 in DNA: TGCGCCAGCAGCTTGGCGGGAGTGGCAGATACGCAGTATTTT.